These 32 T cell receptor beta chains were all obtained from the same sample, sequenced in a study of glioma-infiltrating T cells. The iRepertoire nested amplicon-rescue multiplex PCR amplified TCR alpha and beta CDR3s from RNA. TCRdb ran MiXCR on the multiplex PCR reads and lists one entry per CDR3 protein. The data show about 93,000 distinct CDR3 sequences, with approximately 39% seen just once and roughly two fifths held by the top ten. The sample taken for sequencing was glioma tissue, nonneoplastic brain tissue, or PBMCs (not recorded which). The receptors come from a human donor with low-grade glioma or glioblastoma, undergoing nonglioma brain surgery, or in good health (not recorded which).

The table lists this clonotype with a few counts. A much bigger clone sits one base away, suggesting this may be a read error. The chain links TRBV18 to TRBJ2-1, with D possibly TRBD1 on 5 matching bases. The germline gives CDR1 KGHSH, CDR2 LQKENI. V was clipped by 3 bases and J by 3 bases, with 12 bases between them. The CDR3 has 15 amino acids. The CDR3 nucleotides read TGTGCCAGCTCACCGGGGCTAATCTTCTACAATGAGCAGTTCTTC. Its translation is CASSPGLIFYNEQFF.

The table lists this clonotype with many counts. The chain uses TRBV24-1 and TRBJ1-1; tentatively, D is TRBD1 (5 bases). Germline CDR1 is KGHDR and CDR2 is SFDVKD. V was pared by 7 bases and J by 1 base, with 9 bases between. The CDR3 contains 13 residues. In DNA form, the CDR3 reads TGTGCCACCAGAGGGACGGCGAACACTGAAGCTTTCTTT. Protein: CATRGTANTEAFF.

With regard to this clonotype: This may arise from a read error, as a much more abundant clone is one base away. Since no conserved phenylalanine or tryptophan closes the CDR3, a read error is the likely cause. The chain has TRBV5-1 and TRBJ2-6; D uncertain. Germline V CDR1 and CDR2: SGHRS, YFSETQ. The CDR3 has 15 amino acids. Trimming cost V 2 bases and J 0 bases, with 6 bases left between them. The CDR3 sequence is CASSLQNSGANVLTL. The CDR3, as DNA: TGCGCCAGCAGCTTACAGAACTCTGGGGCCAACGTCCTGACTCTC.

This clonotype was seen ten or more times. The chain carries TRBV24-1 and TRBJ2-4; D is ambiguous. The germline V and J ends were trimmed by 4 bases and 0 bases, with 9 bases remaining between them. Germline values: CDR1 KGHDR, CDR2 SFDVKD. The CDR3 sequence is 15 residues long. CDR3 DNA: TGTGCCACCAGTGACCCCGGTGAAGCCAAAAACATTCAGTACTTC. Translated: CATSDPGEAKNIQYF.

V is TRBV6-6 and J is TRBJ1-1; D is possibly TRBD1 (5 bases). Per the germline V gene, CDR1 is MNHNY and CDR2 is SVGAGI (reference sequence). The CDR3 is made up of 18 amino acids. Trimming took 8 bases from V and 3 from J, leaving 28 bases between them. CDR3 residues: CASGPVILSAQGHTEAFF. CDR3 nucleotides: TGTGCCAGCGGCCCAGTTATCCTCTCCGCCCAGGGACACACTGAAGCTTTCTTT.

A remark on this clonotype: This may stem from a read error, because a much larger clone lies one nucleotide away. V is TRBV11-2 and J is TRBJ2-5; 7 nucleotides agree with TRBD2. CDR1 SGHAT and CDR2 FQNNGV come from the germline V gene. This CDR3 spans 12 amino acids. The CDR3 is CASSLERETKYF. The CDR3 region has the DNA TGTGCCAGCAGCTTAGAGCGGGAGACCAAGTACTTC.

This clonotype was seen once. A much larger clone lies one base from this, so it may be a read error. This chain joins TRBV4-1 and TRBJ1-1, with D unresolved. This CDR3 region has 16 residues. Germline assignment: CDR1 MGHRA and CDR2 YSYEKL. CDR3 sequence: CASSPRARGQSTEAFF. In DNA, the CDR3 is TGTGCCAGCAGCCCCCGGGCACGCGGGCAGAGCACTGAAGCTTTCTTT.

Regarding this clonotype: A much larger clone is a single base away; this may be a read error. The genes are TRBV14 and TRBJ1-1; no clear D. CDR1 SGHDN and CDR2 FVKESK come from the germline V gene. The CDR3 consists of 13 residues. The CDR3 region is CASSQVSKGEALF. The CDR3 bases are TGTGCCAGCAGCCAAGTTTCTAAGGGTGAAGCTCTCTTT.

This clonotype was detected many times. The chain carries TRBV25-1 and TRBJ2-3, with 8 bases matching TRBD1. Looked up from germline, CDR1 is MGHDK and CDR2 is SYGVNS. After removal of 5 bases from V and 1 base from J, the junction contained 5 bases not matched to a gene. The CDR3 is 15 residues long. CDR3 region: CASSPMTGGTDTQYF. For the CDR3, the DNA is TGTGCCAGCAGTCCTATGACAGGGGGCACAGATACGCAGTATTTT.

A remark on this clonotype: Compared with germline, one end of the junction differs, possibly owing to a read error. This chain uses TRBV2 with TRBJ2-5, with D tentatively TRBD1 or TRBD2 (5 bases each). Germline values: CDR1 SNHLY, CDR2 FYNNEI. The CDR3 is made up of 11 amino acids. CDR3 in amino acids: CAIGGGETRYF. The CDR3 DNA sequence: TGTGCCATCGGTGGGGGAGAGACCCGGTACTTC.

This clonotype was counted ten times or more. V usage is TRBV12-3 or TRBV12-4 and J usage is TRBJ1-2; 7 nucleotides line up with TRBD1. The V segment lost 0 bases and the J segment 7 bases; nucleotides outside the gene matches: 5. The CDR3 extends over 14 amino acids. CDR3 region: CASSLALGGSGYTF. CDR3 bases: TGTGCCAGCAGTTTAGCGCTAGGGGGCTCTGGCTACACCTTC.

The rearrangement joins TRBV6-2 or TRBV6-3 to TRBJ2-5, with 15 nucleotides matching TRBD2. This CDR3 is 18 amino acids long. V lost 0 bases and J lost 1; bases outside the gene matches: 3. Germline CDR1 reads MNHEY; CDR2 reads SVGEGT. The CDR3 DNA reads TGTGCCAGCAGTTACTCCGGACTAGCGGGGGGGCGCCAAGAGACCCAGTACTTC. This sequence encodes CASSYSGLAGGRQETQYF.

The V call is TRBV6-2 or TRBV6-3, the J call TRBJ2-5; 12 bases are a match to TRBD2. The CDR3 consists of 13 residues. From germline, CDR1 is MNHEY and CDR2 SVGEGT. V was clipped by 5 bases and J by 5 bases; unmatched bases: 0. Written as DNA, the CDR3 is TGTGCCAGCAGTACTAGCGGGGGGGAGACCCAGTACTTC. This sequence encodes CASSTSGGETQYF.

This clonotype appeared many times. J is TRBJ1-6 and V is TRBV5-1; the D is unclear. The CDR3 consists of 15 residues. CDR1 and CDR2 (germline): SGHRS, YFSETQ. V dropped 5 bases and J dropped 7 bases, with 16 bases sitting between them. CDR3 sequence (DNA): TGCGCCAGCAGAGGCCGGGGAACAGAGAATTCACCCCTCCACTTT. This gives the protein CASRGRGTENSPLHF.

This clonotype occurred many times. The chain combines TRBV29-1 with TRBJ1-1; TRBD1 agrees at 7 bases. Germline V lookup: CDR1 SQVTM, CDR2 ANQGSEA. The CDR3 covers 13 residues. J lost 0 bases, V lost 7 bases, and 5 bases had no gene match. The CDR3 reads CSAMTGLNTEAFF. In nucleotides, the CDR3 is TGCAGCGCTATGACAGGGCTGAACACTGAAGCTTTCTTT. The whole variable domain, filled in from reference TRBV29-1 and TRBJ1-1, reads SAVISQKPSRDICQRGTSLTIQCQVDSQVTMMFWYRQQPGQSLTLIATANQGSEATYESGFVIDKFPISRPNLTFSTLTVSNMSPEDSSIYLCSAMTGLNTEAFFGQGTRLTVV.

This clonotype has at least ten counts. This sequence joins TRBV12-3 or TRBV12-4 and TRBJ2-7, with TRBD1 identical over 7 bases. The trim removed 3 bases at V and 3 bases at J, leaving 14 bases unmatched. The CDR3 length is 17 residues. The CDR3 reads CASSLLSGTGTVYEQYF. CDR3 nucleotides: TGTGCCAGCAGTTTGTTAAGCGGAACCGGGACAGTCTACGAGCAGTACTTC.

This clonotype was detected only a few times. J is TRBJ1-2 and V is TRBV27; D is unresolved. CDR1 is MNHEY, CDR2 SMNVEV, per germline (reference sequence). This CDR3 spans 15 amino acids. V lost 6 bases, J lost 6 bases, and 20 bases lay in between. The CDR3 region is CASSPKPKKGDGYTF. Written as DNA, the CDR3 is TGTGCCAGCAGCCCCAAGCCCAAAAAGGGTGATGGCTACACCTTC.

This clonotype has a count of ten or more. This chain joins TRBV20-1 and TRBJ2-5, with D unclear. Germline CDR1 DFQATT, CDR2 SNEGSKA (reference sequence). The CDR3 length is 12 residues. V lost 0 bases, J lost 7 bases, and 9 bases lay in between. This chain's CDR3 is CSAREGPWTQYF. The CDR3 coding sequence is TGCAGTGCTAGAGAGGGCCCGTGGACCCAGTACTTC.

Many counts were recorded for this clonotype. CDR3 sequence (DNA): TGTGCCAGCAGCCCCCAGGCAGGCCACACAGATACGCAGTATTTT. This translates into CASSPQAGHTDTQYF. This rearrangement joins TRBV7-2 to TRBJ2-3, with D unclear. The V end lost 5 bases, the J end lost 2 bases, and 14 bases lay between the germline ends. CDR3 length: 15 residues. Per germline, CDR1 SGHTA and CDR2 FQGNSA.

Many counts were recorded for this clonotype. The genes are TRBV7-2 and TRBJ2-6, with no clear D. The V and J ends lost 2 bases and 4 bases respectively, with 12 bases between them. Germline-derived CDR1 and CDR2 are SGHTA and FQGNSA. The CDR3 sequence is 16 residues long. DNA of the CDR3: TGTGCCAGCAGCTTATACGGCAAGGCCGGGGCCAACGTCCTGACTTTC. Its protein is CASSLYGKAGANVLTF.

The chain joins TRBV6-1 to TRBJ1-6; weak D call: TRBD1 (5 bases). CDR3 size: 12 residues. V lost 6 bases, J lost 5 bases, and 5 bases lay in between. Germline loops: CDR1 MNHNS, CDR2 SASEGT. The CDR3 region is CASRTDNSPLHF. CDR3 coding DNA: TGTGCCAGCAGGACAGATAATTCACCCCTCCACTTT.

The CDR3, as DNA: TGCAGTGCTGTGGGAACCGAAGGGACCCAGTACTTC. This codes for CSAVGTEGTQYF. V is TRBV20-1 and J is TRBJ2-5; no definite D call. Germline CDR1 is DFQATT and CDR2 is SNEGSKA (reference sequence). V was pared by 5 bases and J by 7 bases, with 14 bases between. The CDR3 totals 12 residues.

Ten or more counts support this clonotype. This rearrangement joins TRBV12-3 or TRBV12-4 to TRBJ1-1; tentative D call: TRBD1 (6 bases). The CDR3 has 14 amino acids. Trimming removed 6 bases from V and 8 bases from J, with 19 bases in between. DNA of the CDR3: TGTGCCAGCAGCATCTCCTCCAGGGGCTCCGAAGCTTTCTTT. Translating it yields CASSISSRGSEAFF.

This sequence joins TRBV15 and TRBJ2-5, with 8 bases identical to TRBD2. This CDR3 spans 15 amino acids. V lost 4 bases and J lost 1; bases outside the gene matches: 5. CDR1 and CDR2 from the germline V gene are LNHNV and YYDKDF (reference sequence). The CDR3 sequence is CATSNTGGRQETQYF. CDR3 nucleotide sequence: TGTGCCACCAGCAACACGGGGGGGCGCCAAGAGACCCAGTACTTC.

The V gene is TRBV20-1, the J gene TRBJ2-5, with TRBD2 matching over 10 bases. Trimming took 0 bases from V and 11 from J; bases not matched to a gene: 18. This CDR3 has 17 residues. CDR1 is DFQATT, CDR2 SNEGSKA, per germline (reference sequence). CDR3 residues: CSARDVSGGADGNGQYF. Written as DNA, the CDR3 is TGCAGTGCTAGAGACGTAAGCGGGGGGGCCGATGGAAATGGGCAGTACTTC.

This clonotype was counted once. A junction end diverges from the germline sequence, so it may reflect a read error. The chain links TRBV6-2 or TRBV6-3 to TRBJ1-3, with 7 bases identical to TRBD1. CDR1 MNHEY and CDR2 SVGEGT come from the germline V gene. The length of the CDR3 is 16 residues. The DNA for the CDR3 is TGTGTCAGCAGTTCCAGCCCGGGACAGCTTGGAAACACCATATATTTT. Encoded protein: CVSSSSPGQLGNTIYF.

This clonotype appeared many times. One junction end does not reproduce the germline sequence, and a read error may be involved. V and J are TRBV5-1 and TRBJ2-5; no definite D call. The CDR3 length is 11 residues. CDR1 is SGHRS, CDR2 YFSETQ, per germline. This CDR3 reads CASSLEETQYF. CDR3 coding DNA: TGTGCCAGCAGCTTAGAAGAGACCCAGTACTTC.

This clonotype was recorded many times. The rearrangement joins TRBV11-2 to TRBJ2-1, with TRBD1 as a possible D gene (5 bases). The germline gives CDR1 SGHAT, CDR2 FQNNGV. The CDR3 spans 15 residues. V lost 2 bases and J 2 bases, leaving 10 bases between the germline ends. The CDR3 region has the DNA TGTGCCAGCAGCTTACGGCAGGGCACCTACAATGAGCAGTTCTTC. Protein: CASSLRQGTYNEQFF.

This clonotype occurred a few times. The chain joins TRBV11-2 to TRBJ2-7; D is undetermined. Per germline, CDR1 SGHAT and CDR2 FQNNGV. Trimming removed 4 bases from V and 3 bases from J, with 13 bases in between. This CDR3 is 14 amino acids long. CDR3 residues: CASSSYKGSYEQYF. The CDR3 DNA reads TGTGCCAGCAGCTCTTATAAGGGAAGCTACGAGCAGTACTTC.

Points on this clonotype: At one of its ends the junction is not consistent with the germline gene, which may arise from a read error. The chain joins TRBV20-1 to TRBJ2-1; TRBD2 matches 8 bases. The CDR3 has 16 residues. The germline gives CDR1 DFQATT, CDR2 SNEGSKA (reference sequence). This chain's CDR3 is CSARVLAGGSYNGQSF. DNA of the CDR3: TGCAGTGCTAGAGTATTGGCGGGGGGCTCCTACAATGGGCAGTCCTTC.

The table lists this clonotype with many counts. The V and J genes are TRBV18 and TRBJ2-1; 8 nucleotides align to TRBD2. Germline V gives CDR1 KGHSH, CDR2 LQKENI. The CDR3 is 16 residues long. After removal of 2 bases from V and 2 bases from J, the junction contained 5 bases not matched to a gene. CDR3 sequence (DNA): TGTGCCAGCTCACCAAGGAGCGGGAGAACCTACAATGAGCAGTTCTTC. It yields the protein CASSPRSGRTYNEQFF.

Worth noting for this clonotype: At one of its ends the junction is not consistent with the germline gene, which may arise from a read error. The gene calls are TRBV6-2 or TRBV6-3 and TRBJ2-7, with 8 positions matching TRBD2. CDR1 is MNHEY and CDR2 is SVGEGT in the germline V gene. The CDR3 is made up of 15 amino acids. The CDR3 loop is CTSSLHPGGDYEQYF. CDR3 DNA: TGTACCAGCAGCCTCCACCCGGGGGGGGACTACGAGCAGTACTTC.